This T cell receptor (beta chain) was recorded in a study of memory CD4+ T cells and cytomegalovirus serostatus. As originally analysed: Out-of-frame sequences were removed, leaving around 2.2 million distinct TCRbeta sequences. The data were produced by immunoSEQ multiplex PCR, yet TCRdb's version contains in-frame clones alone and is incomplete. D and trimming were read from the DNA, whereas the V and J calls and clone size are those reported in that table. This sample has some 50,000 clones, with around 81% found just once. As to this clone: The antigen remains undetermined.

The study's findings and limits: Median bootstrapped AUC for CMV status was just under 0.97 originally, approximately 0.9 US-trained. Of approximately 150 reported CMV TCRbeta sequences, just over 65 were found in memory CD4+ repertoires.

Single viable CD3+CD4+CD8-CD45RO+ cells were sorted as the memory CD4+ T cells. Serum IgG to CMV pp150, pp28, p38 and p52 defined serostatus. The germline CDR1 and CDR2 sequences are MNHNS and SASEGT. V was clipped by 5 bases and J by 3 bases, with 10 bases between them. This CDR3 is 13 amino acids long. The sequence derives from an adult in good health and CMV-seronegative. The sequenced sample was memory CD4+ T cells from blood. V usage is TRBV6-1 and J usage is TRBJ1-2, with D unclear. As DNA, the CDR3 is TGTGCCAGCAGTCCGGCTGGGTACTATGGCTACACCTTC. It codes for CASSPAGYYGYTF.